This T cell receptor beta chain emerged from a study of metastatic and nonmetastatic thyroid tumors. Study details: Both malignant and benign thyroid patients supplied peripheral blood and tumor or nodule tissue samples, across which the repertoires of these patients were then compared.

Comment on this clone: Its antigen is not identified.

Findings and limits, study-wide: Significantly greater TCR beta diversity was reportedly found in malignant thyroid tumors than in benign nodules (in blood and tumor).

Until they underwent thyroid surgery, no patient had received any treatment. With MiXCR, TCRdb called clones anew from the PCR reads. Of 43,000 or so clones listed, around 25% are singletons. This CDR3 contains 12 residues. The V gene's germline CDR1 is DFQATT and CDR2 SNEGSKA (reference sequence). V lost 3 bases, J lost 5 bases, and 4 bases stayed unmatched. Sequenced sample: blood. The chain joins TRBV20-1 to TRBJ2-7; 7 bases align to TRBD1. The clonotype was recovered from a male donor with papillary thyroid cancer or a benign thyroid nodule (not recorded which). Some clones in this sample may be carry-over from other donors' samples. The CDR3 reads CSARTGPHEQYF. The DNA for the CDR3 is TGCAGTGCTAGGACAGGGCCCCACGAGCAGTACTTC.